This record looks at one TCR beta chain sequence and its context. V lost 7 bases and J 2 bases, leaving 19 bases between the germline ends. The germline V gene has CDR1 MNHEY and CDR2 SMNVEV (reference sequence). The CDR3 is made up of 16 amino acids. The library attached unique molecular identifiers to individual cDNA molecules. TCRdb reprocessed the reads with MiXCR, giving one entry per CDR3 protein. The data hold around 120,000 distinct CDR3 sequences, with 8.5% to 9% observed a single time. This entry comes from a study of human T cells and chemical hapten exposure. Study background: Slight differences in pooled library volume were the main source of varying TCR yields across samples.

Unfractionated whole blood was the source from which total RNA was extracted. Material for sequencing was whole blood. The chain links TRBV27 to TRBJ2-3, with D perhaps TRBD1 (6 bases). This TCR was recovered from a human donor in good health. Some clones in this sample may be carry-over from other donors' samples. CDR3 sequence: CASNHPGHGSTDTQYF. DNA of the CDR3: TGTGCCAGCAACCACCCGGGACACGGATCCACAGATACGCAGTATTTT.